Listed below are T cell receptor beta chains from one sample, sequenced in a study of OX40 agonist ivuxolimab in advanced cancers. Profiled with immunoSEQ multiplex PCR; TCRdb holds only in-frame clones, not every one. The sample lists around 50,000 clones, around nine tenths occurring once. Sample: CD4+ or CD8+ T cells sorted from blood, taken in a trial of the OX40 agonist ivuxolimab. The receptors originated from an adult with an advanced solid tumor such as melanoma, head and neck, liver or kidney cancer. The CDR3 runs from the conserved cysteine through the conserved F or W. D genes are given only for firm matches. Clone size appears in some rows only: once, few, many, or a class for an expanded clone.

CDR3aa | CDR3nt | d_gene | abundance | j_gene | v_gene
CASSLLGNTIYF | TGTGCCAGCAGTTTACTTGGAAACACCATATATTTT | . | . | TRBJ1-3 | TRBV28
CASSLRQGGLYEQYF | TGTGCCAGCAGTTTGCGACAGGGAGGCCTATACGAGCAGTACTTC | . | . | TRBJ2-7 | TRBV27
CASSSGDNYYEQYF | TGTGCCAGCAGCTCCGGGGACAACTACTACGAGCAGTACTTC | . | . | TRBJ2-7 | TRBV7-9
CASSLRDRDSSGANVLTF | TGTGCCAGCAGCTTAAGGGACAGGGATTCCTCTGGGGCCAACGTCCTGACTTTC | TRBD1 | . | TRBJ2-6 | TRBV7-6
CASSPGTDPREQYF | TGTGCCAGCAGCCCCGGGACAGATCCCCGCGAGCAGTACTTC | TRBD1 | . | TRBJ2-7 | TRBV9
CASSQGQGTVNEQFF | TGCGCCAGCAGCCAAGGACAGGGGACGGTCAATGAGCAGTTCTTC | TRBD1 | . | TRBJ2-1 | TRBV4-1
CASSYGEGALTYEQYF | TGTGCCAGCAGCTACGGTGAGGGGGCCTTAACCTACGAGCAGTACTTC | TRBD1 | once | TRBJ2-7 | TRBV5-6
CASSPLSGMTYEQYF | TGTGCCAGCTCACCTCTATCCGGGATGACCTACGAGCAGTACTTC | . | . | TRBJ2-7 | TRBV18
CASSPDYLTSYEQYF | TGTGCCAGCTCACCAGACTACCTAACCTCCTACGAGCAGTACTTC | . | . | TRBJ2-7 | TRBV18
CASRGLGGSNQPQHF | TGTGCCAGCAGGGGGCTAGGGGGATCCAATCAGCCCCAGCATTTT | . | . | TRBJ1-5 | TRBV6-6
CATSRDSTSYEQYF | TGTGCCACCAGCAGAGACAGTACATCCTACGAGCAGTACTTC | . | . | TRBJ2-7 | TRBV15
CASSLGQPQHF | TGTGCCAGCAGTTTAGGCCAGCCCCAGCATTTT | . | . | TRBJ1-5 | TRBV28
CSVEDPEGASINEQFF | TGCAGCGTTGAAGACCCCGAGGGTGCTAGTATAAATGAGCAGTTCTTC | . | . | TRBJ2-1 | TRBV29-1
CSVEDRASGVWETQYF | TGCAGCGTTGAAGATCGGGCTAGCGGCGTTTGGGAGACCCAGTACTTC | TRBD2 | few | TRBJ2-5 | TRBV29-1
CASSLVEGYEQYF | TGTGCCAGCAGCTTAGTGGAGGGCTACGAGCAGTACTTC | . | . | TRBJ2-7 | TRBV11-3
CASSIRLAGRAPDTQYF | TGTGCCAGTAGTATCCGGCTAGCGGGTCGAGCCCCAGATACGCAGTATTTT | TRBD2 | . | TRBJ2-3 | TRBV19
CASSPRERGEQFF | TGTGCCAGCAGCCCGCGGGAGCGTGGGGAGCAGTTCTTC | TRBD2 | . | TRBJ2-1 | TRBV7-9
CATTKQGESYNEQFF | TGTGCCACCACCAAACAGGGAGAGTCCTACAATGAGCAGTTCTTC | . | . | TRBJ2-1 | TRBV15
CASSLTGNTEAFF | TGTGCCAGCAGCTTAACCGGGAACACTGAAGCTTTCTTT | . | . | TRBJ1-1 | TRBV7-9
CASSQETQSGDTEAFF | TGTGCCAGCAGCCAAGAGACCCAATCAGGGGACACTGAAGCTTTCTTT | . | . | TRBJ1-1 | TRBV14
CASSQVGRIFEQYF | TGTGCCAGCAGCCAAGTGGGACGGATATTCGAGCAGTACTTC | . | . | TRBJ2-7 | TRBV7-9
CASSLETGTFNYGYTF | TGTGCCAGCAGCTTAGAGACAGGGACGTTTAACTATGGCTACACCTTC | TRBD1 | . | TRBJ1-2 | TRBV7-9
CASSRDNLGHLYEQYF | TGCGCCAGCAGCCGAGACAACTTGGGACACCTCTACGAGCAGTACTTC | . | once | TRBJ2-7 | TRBV5-1
CASSQDRGTGRNTGELFF | TGTGCCAGCAGCCAAGATCGGGGGACAGGGCGGAACACCGGGGAGCTGTTTTTT | TRBD1 | . | TRBJ2-2 | TRBV14
CASRSSDGHRNTEAFF | TGTGCCAGCAGATCTTCAGACGGGCATAGGAACACTGAAGCTTTCTTT | . | . | TRBJ1-1 | TRBV11-2
CASFHPVNTEAFF | TGTGCCAGCTTCCACCCTGTGAACACTGAAGCTTTCTTT | . | . | TRBJ1-1 | TRBV6-5
CASSLQAGATYEQYF | TGTGCCAGCAGTTTACAAGCGGGGGCTACCTACGAGCAGTACTTC | TRBD2 | . | TRBJ2-7 | TRBV28
CASSIGQGSNQPQHF | TGTGCCAGTAGTATAGGACAGGGAAGCAATCAGCCCCAGCATTTT | TRBD1 | . | TRBJ1-5 | TRBV19
CASSPRGTNEKLFF | TGCGCCAGCAGCCCACGGGGAACTAATGAAAAACTGTTTTTT | . | . | TRBJ1-4 | TRBV4-1
CASSRDRMGEKLFF | TGTGCCAGCAGCAGGGACAGGATGGGTGAAAAACTGTTTTTT | TRBD1 | . | TRBJ1-4 | TRBV11-2
CASTSQGWDTEAFF | TGTGCCAGTACATCCCAGGGATGGGACACTGAAGCTTTCTTT | . | . | TRBJ1-1 | TRBV19
CASSIDSQTGELFF | TGTGCCAGTAGTATAGACTCCCAAACCGGGGAGCTGTTTTTT | . | few | TRBJ2-2 | TRBV19
CASSQDLGYEQYF | TGCGCCAGCAGCCAAGATTTGGGCTACGAGCAGTACTTC | . | . | TRBJ2-7 | TRBV4-1
CAISEVWEVTEAFF | TGTGCCATCAGTGAGGTTTGGGAGGTCACTGAAGCTTTCTTT | . | . | TRBJ1-1 | TRBV10-3
CASSPPGAGTYNEQFF | TGTGCCAGCAGCCCCCCTGGAGCGGGGACCTACAATGAGCAGTTCTTC | TRBD2 | . | TRBJ2-1 | TRBV5-4
CAWSVGAGRSYEQYF | TGTGCCTGGAGTGTAGGGGCGGGTCGTTCCTACGAGCAGTACTTC | . | . | TRBJ2-7 | TRBV30
CASSGLAGEETQYF | TGTGCCAGCAGCGGACTAGCGGGGGAGGAGACCCAGTACTTC | TRBD2 | . | TRBJ2-5 | TRBV6-1
CASSRDRGRTDTQYF | TGTGCCAGTAGTCGGGACAGGGGGCGGACAGATACGCAGTATTTT | TRBD1 | . | TRBJ2-3 | TRBV19
CARRGGGTGELFF | TGTGCCAGAAGGGGGGGCGGGACCGGGGAGCTGTTTTTT | . | . | TRBJ2-2 | TRBV2
CSVELGAVGYTF | TGCAGCGTTGAGCTCGGGGCGGTTGGCTACACCTTC | . | . | TRBJ1-2 | TRBV29-1
CASSRLTEWGQENTGELFF | TGCGCCAGCAGCCGTTTGACGGAGTGGGGACAGGAGAACACCGGGGAGCTGTTTTTT | TRBD1 | . | TRBJ2-2 | TRBV4-1
CSVEPRGQGKYNEQFF | TGCAGCGTTGAACCGCGGGGACAGGGTAAATACAATGAGCAGTTCTTC | TRBD1 | . | TRBJ2-1 | TRBV29-1
CASSLEKGTVPSGNTIYF | TGTGCCAGCAGCTTAGAAAAAGGGACAGTACCGTCTGGAAACACCATATATTTT | TRBD1 | . | TRBJ1-3 | TRBV13
CASSESRLAGGRGQFF | TGTGCCAGCAGTGAATCCAGACTAGCGGGGGGCCGGGGGCAGTTCTTC | TRBD2 | . | TRBJ2-1 | TRBV6-1
CASSLNSGRALPDNEQFF | TGTGCCAGCAGCTTAAACAGTGGGAGGGCCTTACCCGACAATGAGCAGTTCTTC | TRBD2 | . | TRBJ2-1 | TRBV11-2
CASSQEGGSGFSYNEQFF | TGCGCCAGCAGCCAAGAAGGGGGATCGGGTTTTTCCTACAATGAGCAGTTCTTC | . | few | TRBJ2-1 | TRBV4-1
CASSLDSPLHF | TGTGCCAGCAGTTTGGATTCACCCCTCCACTTT | . | . | TRBJ1-6 | TRBV28
CASSEGQIHEQYF | TGCGCCAGCAGTGAGGGACAGATCCACGAGCAGTACTTC | . | few | TRBJ2-7 | TRBV10-1
CASSIKGDETQYF | TGTGCCAGTAGTATAAAAGGGGATGAGACCCAGTACTTC | . | once | TRBJ2-5 | TRBV19
CASSFAGGAYEQYF | TGCGCCAGCAGCTTCGCGGGAGGGGCCTACGAGCAGTACTTC | TRBD2 | . | TRBJ2-7 | TRBV5-1
CASSLGGGSQPQHF | TGTGCCAGCAGCCTCGGCGGGGGAAGTCAGCCCCAGCATTTT | . | . | TRBJ1-5 | TRBV7-9
CASSSGTSGRGEQYF | TGTGCCAGCAGTTCCGGGACTAGCGGGAGGGGCGAGCAGTACTTC | TRBD2 | . | TRBJ2-7 | TRBV27
CASSAGTGATNEKLFF | TGTGCCAGCAGCGCCGGGACAGGGGCAACTAATGAAAAACTGTTTTTT | TRBD1 | . | TRBJ1-4 | TRBV2
CASSYSRGFDEKLFF | TGTGCCAGCAGTTACTCGAGGGGGTTTGATGAAAAACTGTTTTTT | . | . | TRBJ1-4 | TRBV6-5
CASSLEPDSYEQYF | TGCGCCAGCAGCTTGGAGCCGGATTCCTACGAGCAGTACTTC | . | . | TRBJ2-7 | TRBV5-1